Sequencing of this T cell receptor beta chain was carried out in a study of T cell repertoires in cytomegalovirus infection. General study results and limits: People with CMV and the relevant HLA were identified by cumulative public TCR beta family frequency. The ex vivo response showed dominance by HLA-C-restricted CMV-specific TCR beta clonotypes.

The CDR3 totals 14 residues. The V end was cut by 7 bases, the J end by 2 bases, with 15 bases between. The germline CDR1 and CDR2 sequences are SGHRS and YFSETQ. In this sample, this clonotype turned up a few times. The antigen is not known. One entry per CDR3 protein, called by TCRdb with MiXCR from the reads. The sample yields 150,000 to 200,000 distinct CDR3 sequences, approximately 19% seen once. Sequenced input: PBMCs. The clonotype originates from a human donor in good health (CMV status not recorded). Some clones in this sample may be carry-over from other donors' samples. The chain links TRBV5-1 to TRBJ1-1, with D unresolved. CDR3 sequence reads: CASGLMGSNTEAFF. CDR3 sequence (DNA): TGCGCCAGCGGGCTTATGGGCTCCAACACTGAAGCTTTCTTT.